Listed here is a single TCR beta chain. The antigen this receptor binds is unknown. Qualities for individual bases were not recorded, and no much larger clone is one base off. This entry is derived from a study of T cell repertoires in cytomegalovirus infection (dated by TCRdb to the late 2010s). Context from the whole study: Alongside well-studied HLA-B-restricted epitopes, the peptide stimulations were aimed at recently identified HLA-C-restricted CMV epitopes, whose presentation resists viral immunomodulation. Because public TCR beta signatures pointed to carriage of CMV infection together with the matching HLA type, the HLA type of each donor mattered for the analysis.

This specimen's treatment or condition label, interpreted: in vitro stimulation with specific CMV peptide epitopes to enrich CMV-specific T cells. The reads were generated on an Illumina HiSeq 1500. In-frame beta chains were kept once TCRdb had trimmed the public reads at Q25 with fastp and called clones with MiXCR. When rows share a CDR3 protein, they turn into one entry using the most common DNA and genes. The sample data list roughly 500,000 distinct CDR3 sequences, and around a third of these were observed just once. The top ten clonotypes cover roughly 16% of the sample. The germline V and J ends show losses of 3 bases and 6 bases respectively, and no gene match explains 17 bases of the junction. Counted from cysteine to phenylalanine, this CDR3 has 19 amino acids. Only the CDR3 portion is preserved as DNA: 57 bases, with reading frame beginning at the first base. What the work shows at the level of the full study, not this receptor alone: The ex vivo response was dominated by HLA-C-restricted CMV-specific TCR beta clonotypes, which also provided the single most frequent clonotype in two of eight donors. In both this cohort and an independent roughly 350-donor cohort, the cumulative frequency of public TCR beta family members distinguished carriers of CMV infection plus the relevant HLA type.

This receptor was taken from a human donor in good health (CMV status not recorded). Some clones in this sample may be carry-over from other donors' samples. The sample was cultured PBMCs, taken from culture after CMV antigen stimulation. The V gene is TRBV12-3 or TRBV12-4 and the J gene is TRBJ2-3; 11 middle bases align to TRBD2. At the DNA level, the sequence is TGTGCCAGCAGTTTCGGCTCCTTCCAACTAGCGGGAGTGGTGGATACGCAGTATTTT. Its product reads: CASSFGSFQLAGVVDTQYF.